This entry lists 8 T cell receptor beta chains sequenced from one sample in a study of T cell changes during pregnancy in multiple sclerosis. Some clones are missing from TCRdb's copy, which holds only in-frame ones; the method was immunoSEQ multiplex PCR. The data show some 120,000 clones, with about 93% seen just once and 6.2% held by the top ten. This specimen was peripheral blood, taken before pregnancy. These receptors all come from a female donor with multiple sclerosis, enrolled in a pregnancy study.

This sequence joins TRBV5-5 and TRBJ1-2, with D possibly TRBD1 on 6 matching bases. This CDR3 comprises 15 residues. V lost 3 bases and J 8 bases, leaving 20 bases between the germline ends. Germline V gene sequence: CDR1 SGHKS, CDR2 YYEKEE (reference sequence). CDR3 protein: CASSSQSTGSGGYTF. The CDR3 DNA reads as TGTGCCAGCAGCTCTCAATCGACAGGTTCCGGGGGCTACACCTTC.

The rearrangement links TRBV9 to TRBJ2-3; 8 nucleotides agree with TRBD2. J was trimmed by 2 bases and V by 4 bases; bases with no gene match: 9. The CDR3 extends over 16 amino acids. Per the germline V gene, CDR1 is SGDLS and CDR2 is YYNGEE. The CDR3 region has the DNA TGTGCCAGCAGCTCGCGCGGGGGGAAGAACACAGATACGCAGTATTTT. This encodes CASSSRGGKNTDTQYF.

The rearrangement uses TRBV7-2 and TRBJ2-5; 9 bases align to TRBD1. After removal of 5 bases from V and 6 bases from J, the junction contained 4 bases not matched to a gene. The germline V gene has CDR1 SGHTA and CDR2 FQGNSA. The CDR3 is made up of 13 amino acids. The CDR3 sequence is CASSRDREKTQYF. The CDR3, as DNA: TGTGCCAGCAGCAGGGACAGGGAGAAGACCCAGTACTTC. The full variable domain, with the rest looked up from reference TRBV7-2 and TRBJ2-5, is GAGVSQSPSNKVTEKGKDVELRCDPISGHTALYWYRQSLGQGLEFLIYFQGNSAPDKSGLPSDRFSAERTGGSVSTLTIQRTQQEDSAVYLCASSRDREKTQYFGPGTRLLVL.

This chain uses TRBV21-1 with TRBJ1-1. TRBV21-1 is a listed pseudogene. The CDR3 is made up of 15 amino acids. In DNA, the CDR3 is TGTGCCAGCAGCAAACGGGGGAGAGGGGACACTGAAGCTTTCTTT. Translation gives CASSKRGRGDTEAFF.

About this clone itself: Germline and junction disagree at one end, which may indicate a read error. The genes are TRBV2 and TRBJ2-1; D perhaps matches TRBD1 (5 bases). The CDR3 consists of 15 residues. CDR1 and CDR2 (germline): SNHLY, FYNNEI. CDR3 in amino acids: CAGSPGQPPYNEQFF. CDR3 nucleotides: TGTGCCGGCAGTCCAGGACAACCTCCTTACAATGAGCAGTTCTTC. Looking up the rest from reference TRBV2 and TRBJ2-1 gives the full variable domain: EPEVTQTPSHQVTQMGQEVILRCVPISNHLYFYWYRQILGQKVEFLVSFYNNEISEKSEIFDDQFSVERPDGSNFTLKIRSTKLEDSAMYFCAGSPGQPPYNEQFFGPGTRLTVL.

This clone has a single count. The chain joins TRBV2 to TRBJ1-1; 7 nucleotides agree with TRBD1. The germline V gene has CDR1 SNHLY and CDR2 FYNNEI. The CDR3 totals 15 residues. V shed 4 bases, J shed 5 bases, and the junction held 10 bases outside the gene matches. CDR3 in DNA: TGTGCCAGCAGTGTAAGGACAGGACATGGGACTGAAGCTTTCTTT. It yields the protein CASSVRTGHGTEAFF.

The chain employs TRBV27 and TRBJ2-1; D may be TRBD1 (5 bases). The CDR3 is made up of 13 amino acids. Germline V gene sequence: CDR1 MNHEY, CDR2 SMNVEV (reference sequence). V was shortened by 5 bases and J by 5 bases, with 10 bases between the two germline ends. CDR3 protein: CASSRLGDNEQFF. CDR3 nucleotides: TGTGCCAGCAGTCGCTTAGGGGACAATGAGCAGTTCTTC.

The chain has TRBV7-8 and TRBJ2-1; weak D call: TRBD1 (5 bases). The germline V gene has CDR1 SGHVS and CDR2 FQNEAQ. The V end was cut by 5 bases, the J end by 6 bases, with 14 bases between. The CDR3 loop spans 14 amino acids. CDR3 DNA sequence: TGTGCCAGCAGCCGTGACCCGCAGGGCAATGAGCAGTTCTTC. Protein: CASSRDPQGNEQFF.